Below, 3 T cell receptor beta chains from the same sample are listed, as sequenced in a study of human T cells and chemical hapten exposure. Time point defined: pre-sensitization, week 0. Sample treatment: therapeutic diphenylcyclopropenone sensitization with weekly scalp DPC. TCRdb fed the RACE reads into MiXCR, producing one record per CDR3 protein. The table shows fewer than 200,000 distinct CDR3 sequences, with around 30% occurring only once. The material was whole blood, obtained in connection with sensitization to the hapten diphenylcyclopropenone (DPC). The source of these receptors is a woman in her thirties with alopecia areata. Some clones in this sample may be carry-over from other donors' samples.

This clonotype has only a few counts. This chain links TRBV20-1 with TRBJ2-1; TRBD2 agrees at 9 bases. Germline V CDR1 and CDR2: DFQATT, SNEGSKA (reference sequence). CDR3 length equals 15 residues. Trimming at V came to 6 bases and at J to 8 bases, leaving 14 bases not matched to a gene. The DNA of the CDR3 is TGCAGTGCCCCCCCCCTAGCGGGATTGCAGGATGAGCAGTTCTTC. Amino acid sequence: CSAPPLAGLQDEQFF.

The J gene is TRBJ1-1, the V gene TRBV28, with D unresolved. CDR1 is MDHEN and CDR2 is SYDVKM in the germline V gene. Trimming left V 6 bases short and J 7 bases short, with 6 bases between. CDR3 length equals 10 residues. CDR3 coding DNA: TGTGCCAGCAGAGGATTTGAAGCTTTCTTT. Translation gives CASRGFEAFF.

The chain carries TRBV2 and TRBJ1-1; D possibly corresponds to TRBD1 (5 bases). The CDR3 runs to 13 residues. Germline values: CDR1 SNHLY, CDR2 FYNNEI. The germline V and J ends were trimmed by 7 bases and 6 bases, with 15 bases remaining between them. Written as DNA, the CDR3 is TGTGCCAGCACTGTCGACAGTTTGCCTGAAGCTTTCTTT. Protein product: CASTVDSLPEAFF.